One and the same sample provided the 26 T cell receptor beta chains below, sequenced in a study of OX40 agonist ivuxolimab in advanced cancers. The table came from immunoSEQ multiplex PCR; TCRdb's copy has only in-frame clones and leaves some out. This repertoire shows 71,000 or so clones, about 81% found once; its top ten account for approximately 5%. The starting material was CD4+ or CD8+ T cells sorted from blood, obtained in a trial of the OX40 agonist ivuxolimab. These receptors were collected from an adult with an advanced solid tumor such as melanoma, head and neck, liver or kidney cancer.

This chain uses TRBV7-2 with TRBJ1-5; no firm D call. Germline values: CDR1 SGHTA, CDR2 FQGNSA. The V and J ends lost 4 bases and 5 bases respectively, with 12 bases between them. The CDR3 runs 14 residues. The CDR3 nucleotides are TGTGCCAGCAGCTCCTCCTCTTTTGATCAGCCCCAGCATTTT. This translates into CASSSSSFDQPQHF. Combining the CDR3 with reference TRBV7-2 and TRBJ1-5 gives the whole variable domain GAGVSQSPSNKVTEKGKDVELRCDPISGHTALYWYRQSLGQGLEFLIYFQGNSAPDKSGLPSDRFSAERTGGSVSTLTIQRTQQEDSAVYLCASSSSSFDQPQHFGDGTRLSIL.

This CDR3 reads CASSLAGSIEETQYF. CDR3 nucleotides: TGCGCCAGCAGCTTGGCCGGCAGTATTGAAGAGACCCAGTACTTC. V and J are TRBV5-1 and TRBJ2-5; D is unclear. The CDR3 covers 15 residues. Germline-derived CDR1 and CDR2 are SGHRS and YFSETQ. Deletions cut 0 bases from V and 3 bases from J, with 12 bases between. The full variable domain, its missing parts supplied by reference TRBV5-1 and TRBJ2-5, is KAGVTQTPRYLIKTRGQQVTLSCSPISGHRSVSWYQQTPGQGLQFLFEYFSETQRNKGNFPGRFSGRQFSNSRSEMNVSTLELGDSALYLCASSLAGSIEETQYFGPGTRLLVL.

The chain employs TRBV4-1 and TRBJ2-3; 9 bases fit TRBD2. The CDR3 loop spans 14 amino acids. V was clipped by 0 bases and J by 9 bases; unmatched bases: 4. Germline CDR1 reads MGHRA; CDR2 reads YSYEKL. The CDR3 loop is CASSQEGLAGTQYF. The CDR3 nucleotides are TGCGCCAGCAGCCAAGAAGGGCTAGCGGGAACGCAGTATTTT.

The J gene is TRBJ1-4, the V gene TRBV7-9; D is undetermined. CDR1 is SEHNR, CDR2 FQNEAQ, per germline (reference sequence). The CDR3 loop spans 15 amino acids. V gave up 8 bases and J gave up 10 bases, with 23 bases separating them. CDR3 coding DNA: TGTGCCAGCGAATTTTACACGGAGGGAACCGCAAAACTGTTTTTT. This gives the protein CASEFYTEGTAKLFF.

Turning to this clone: Relative to the germline gene, one junction end is altered; a read error may explain this. The rearrangement uses TRBV30 and TRBJ2-1; TRBD1 aligns across 9 bases. CDR3 size: 10 residues. Germline-derived CDR1 and CDR2 are GTSNPN and SVGIG (reference sequence). CDR3 protein: CAWRGDRAIF. The CDR3 coding sequence is TGTGCCTGGAGAGGGGACAGGGCTATCTTC.

This chain links TRBV11-1 with TRBJ2-3; tentative D call: TRBD2 (7 bases). CDR1 is SGHAT and CDR2 is FQDESV in the germline V gene (reference sequence). CDR3 length: 16 amino acids. With 5 bases removed from V and 0 bases from J, the gap between germline ends came to 15 bases. CDR3 coding DNA: TGTGCCAGCAGCCGGCCCGCGGGGGCGAGCACAGATACGCAGTATTTT. This codes for CASSRPAGASTDTQYF.

The gene calls are TRBV11-3 and TRBJ2-3; unclear D gene. Germline-derived CDR1 and CDR2 are SGHNT and YENEEA. The CDR3 loop spans 13 amino acids. The V end lost 4 bases, the J end lost 7 bases, and 12 bases lay between the germline ends. The CDR3 nucleotides are TGTGCCAGCAGCTCCCCCCCAGGCAATACGCAGTATTTT. Protein sequence: CASSSPPGNTQYF.

The chain joins TRBV6-5 to TRBJ1-5; 7 bases fit TRBD1. Germline V gene sequence: CDR1 MNHEY, CDR2 SVGAGI. V lost 2 bases and J lost 2; bases outside the gene matches: 3. The CDR3 sequence is 15 residues long. The DNA for the CDR3 is TGTGCCAGCAGTTACGACGGACAGGGCAATCAGCCCCAGCATTTT. This sequence encodes CASSYDGQGNQPQHF.

The CDR3 is CASRGWAGGLYGYTF. For the CDR3, the DNA is TGTGCCAGCAGGGGGTGGGCAGGAGGATTATATGGCTACACCTTC. V and J are TRBV6-1 and TRBJ1-2; D call uncertain. The CDR3 is 15 amino acids. V was pared by 6 bases and J by 5 bases, with 19 bases between. From germline, CDR1 is MNHNS and CDR2 SASEGT.

This clone was seen a single time. The genes are TRBV2 and TRBJ1-1, with TRBD1 identical over 7 bases. After removal of 6 bases from V and 5 bases from J, the junction contained 12 bases not matched to a gene. Germline lookup yields CDR1 SNHLY and CDR2 FYNNEI. CDR3 length: 15 amino acids. CDR3 bases: TGTGCCAGCAGACCTATGACAGGGTATGATACTGAAGCTTTCTTT. Residues: CASRPMTGYDTEAFF. The full variable domain, rest sourced from reference TRBV2 and TRBJ1-1, is EPEVTQTPSHQVTQMGQEVILRCVPISNHLYFYWYRQILGQKVEFLVSFYNNEISEKSEIFDDQFSVERPDGSNFTLKIRSTKLEDSAMYFCASRPMTGYDTEAFFGQGTRLTVV.

The V gene is TRBV5-6, the J gene TRBJ1-2, with D unclear. The V and J ends lost 3 bases and 4 bases respectively, with 10 bases between them. CDR3 length: 13 amino acids. Germline lookup yields CDR1 SGHDT and CDR2 YYEEEE. The DNA of the CDR3 is TGTGCCAGCAGCTCTGGACGTATCTATGGCTACACCTTC. Protein sequence: CASSSGRIYGYTF.

J is TRBJ1-3 and V is TRBV19, with 8 nucleotides matching TRBD1. CDR1 LNHDA and CDR2 SQIVND come from the germline V gene (reference sequence). The CDR3 totals 15 residues. V lost 2 bases, J lost 2 bases, and 2 bases stayed unmatched. This CDR3 reads CASSIRRGPGNTIYF. CDR3 DNA: TGTGCCAGTAGTATACGCAGGGGGCCTGGAAACACCATATATTTT.

The DNA of the CDR3 is TGTGCCAGCAGCTTGGCAGGGGCGGGAGAGCAGTACTTC. Translating gives CASSLAGAGEQYF. The chain carries TRBV7-9 and TRBJ2-7; D is perhaps TRBD1 or TRBD2 (6 bases each). The germline V gene encodes CDR1 SEHNR and CDR2 FQNEAQ (reference sequence). This CDR3 spans 13 amino acids. V was shortened by 3 bases and J by 7 bases, with 13 bases between the two germline ends.

CDR3 sequence: CASSLRTGVETQYF. The CDR3 region has the DNA TGCGCCAGCAGCCTTCGGACAGGGGTAGAGACCCAGTACTTC. V and J are TRBV5-1 and TRBJ2-5, with 9 bases matching TRBD1. The germline gives CDR1 SGHRS, CDR2 YFSETQ. The ends lost 4 bases at V and 4 bases at J; junction bases unmatched: 5. The CDR3 length is 14 residues. The variable domain in full, with the rest retrieved from reference TRBV5-1 and TRBJ2-5, is KAGVTQTPRYLIKTRGQQVTLSCSPISGHRSVSWYQQTPGQGLQFLFEYFSETQRNKGNFPGRFSGRQFSNSRSEMNVSTLELGDSALYLCASSLRTGVETQYFGPGTRLLVL.

This chain uses TRBV18 with TRBJ1-2, with 8 positions matching TRBD1. The germline gives CDR1 KGHSH, CDR2 LQKENI. CDR3 length: 14 amino acids. Trimming cost V 4 bases and J 6 bases; bases outside gene matches: 7. Here the CDR3 reads CASSLGQGGNGYTF. CDR3 DNA sequence: TGTGCCAGCTCACTCGGACAGGGCGGGAATGGCTACACCTTC. Full variable domain (missing parts from reference TRBV18 and TRBJ1-2): NAGVMQNPRHLVRRRGQEARLRCSPMKGHSHVYWYRQLPEEGLKFMVYLQKENIIDESGMPKERFSAEFPKEGPSILRIQQVVRGDSAAYFCASSLGQGGNGYTFGSGTRLTVV.

V gene TRBV14 combines with J gene TRBJ1-6; 8 positions match TRBD1. V dropped 2 bases and J dropped 8; count of bases not matched to a gene: 2. Germline V CDR1 and CDR2: SGHDN, FVKESK. The CDR3 totals 14 residues. The CDR3 sequence is CASSQTGGYSPLHF. CDR3 coding DNA: TGTGCCAGCAGCCAAACAGGGGGGTATTCACCCCTCCACTTT.

This chain joins TRBV5-8 and TRBJ2-1, with 7 bases fitting TRBD1. From germline, CDR1 is SGHTS and CDR2 YDEGEE. The trim removed 0 bases at V and 7 bases at J, leaving 10 bases unmatched. This CDR3 contains 16 residues. The CDR3 protein is CASSLATTGSWNEQFF. The DNA for the CDR3 is TGTGCCAGCAGCTTGGCCACGACAGGGTCTTGGAATGAGCAGTTCTTC.

This rearrangement joins TRBV9 to TRBJ2-1; the D gene is possibly TRBD1 (6 bases). Germline V lookup: CDR1 SGDLS, CDR2 YYNGEE. The V end was cut by 4 bases, the J end by 7 bases, with 18 bases between. The CDR3 is 15 residues long. The CDR3 DNA reads as TGTGCCAGCAGCCCCGGGCGCGCGAGGGGGAATGAGCAGTTCTTC. As protein: CASSPGRARGNEQFF. The variable domain in full, with the rest retrieved from reference TRBV9 and TRBJ2-1, is DSGVTQTPKHLITATGQRVTLRCSPRSGDLSVYWYQQSLDQGLQFLIQYYNGEERAKGNILERFSAQQFPDLHSELNLSSLELGDSALYFCASSPGRARGNEQFFGPGTRLTVL.

J is TRBJ1-2 and V is TRBV25-1; D not resolved. The CDR3 totals 11 residues. The V gene's germline CDR1 is MGHDK and CDR2 SYGVNS. V lost 5 bases and J 2 bases, leaving 3 bases between the germline ends. The CDR3 nucleotides are TGTGCCAGCAGTTCCAACTATGGCTACACCTTC. Translated, it gives CASSSNYGYTF.

V usage is TRBV28 and J usage is TRBJ1-1; 10 positions match TRBD1. The CDR3 extends over 14 amino acids. Germline CDR1 MDHEN, CDR2 SYDVKM. V was pared by 6 bases and J by 2 bases, with 3 bases of the junction left unmatched. Here the CDR3 DNA reads TGTGCCAGCAGGACAGGGGGCAGTAACACTGAAGCTTTCTTT. Translating gives CASRTGGSNTEAFF. Full variable domain (missing parts from reference TRBV28 and TRBJ1-1): DVKVTQSSRYLVKRTGEKVFLECVQDMDHENMFWYRQDPGLGLRLIYFSYDVKMKEKGDIPEGYSVSREKKERFSLILESASTNQTSMYLCASRTGGSNTEAFFGQGTRLTVV.

The CDR3 sequence is CASSLQGGYTEAFF. The CDR3, as DNA: TGTGCCAGCAGTTTACAGGGAGGTTACACTGAAGCTTTCTTT. This chain links TRBV27 with TRBJ1-1, with D perhaps TRBD1 (5 bases). This CDR3 comprises 14 residues. Germline CDR1 reads MNHEY; CDR2 reads SMNVEV (reference sequence). V dropped 2 bases and J dropped 3 bases, with 10 bases sitting between them.

The genes are TRBV9 and TRBJ2-2, with TRBD2 matching over 11 bases. This CDR3 comprises 17 residues. The junction had 10 bases not matched to a gene; V was cut back by 3 bases and J by 6 bases. Germline lookup yields CDR1 SGDLS and CDR2 YYNGEE. The CDR3 sequence: CASSASLAGGPAGELFF. The CDR3, as DNA: TGTGCCAGCAGCGCCTCCTTAGCGGGGGGGCCCGCCGGGGAGCTGTTTTTT.

The V and J genes are TRBV14 and TRBJ2-6; D is possibly TRBD1 (5 bases). The length of the CDR3 is 14 residues. Germline CDR1 reads SGHDN; CDR2 reads FVKESK. V shed 5 bases and J shed 2 bases, with 7 bases lying between them. The CDR3 nucleotides are TGTGCCAGCAGCGTGGGGCCTGGGGCCAACGTCCTGACTTTC. This codes for CASSVGPGANVLTF.

The chain combines TRBV7-2 with TRBJ2-7; D remains unclear. CDR1 SGHTA and CDR2 FQGNSA come from the germline V gene. This CDR3 contains 13 residues. Trimming cost V 8 bases and J 5 bases, with 16 bases left between them. CDR3 nucleotide sequence: TGTGCCAGCGCCTATGGGGTGGATGACGAGCAGTACTTC. This encodes CASAYGVDDEQYF. Supplemented by reference TRBV7-2 and TRBJ2-7, the full variable domain reads GAGVSQSPSNKVTEKGKDVELRCDPISGHTALYWYRQSLGQGLEFLIYFQGNSAPDKSGLPSDRFSAERTGGSVSTLTIQRTQQEDSAVYLCASAYGVDDEQYFGPGTRLTVT.

The table lists this clone with a few counts. This sequence joins TRBV9 and TRBJ2-7, with 14 bases fitting TRBD2. The germline CDR1 and CDR2 sequences are SGDLS and YYNGEE. This CDR3 has 16 residues. Trimming cost V 0 bases and J 3 bases; bases outside gene matches: 2. The CDR3 reads CASSVGLAGGYYEQYF. The CDR3 DNA reads as TGTGCCAGCAGCGTAGGACTAGCGGGAGGGTACTACGAGCAGTACTTC.

The chain uses TRBV19 and TRBJ2-1; D possibly uses TRBD1 or TRBD2 (5 bases each). The V end was cut by 6 bases, the J end by 2 bases, with 11 bases between. The CDR3 sequence is 14 residues long. Germline values: CDR1 LNHDA, CDR2 SQIVND (reference sequence). The CDR3 loop is CASRGVGAYNEQFF. The CDR3 nucleotides read TGTGCCAGTAGAGGGGTGGGAGCCTACAATGAGCAGTTCTTC.